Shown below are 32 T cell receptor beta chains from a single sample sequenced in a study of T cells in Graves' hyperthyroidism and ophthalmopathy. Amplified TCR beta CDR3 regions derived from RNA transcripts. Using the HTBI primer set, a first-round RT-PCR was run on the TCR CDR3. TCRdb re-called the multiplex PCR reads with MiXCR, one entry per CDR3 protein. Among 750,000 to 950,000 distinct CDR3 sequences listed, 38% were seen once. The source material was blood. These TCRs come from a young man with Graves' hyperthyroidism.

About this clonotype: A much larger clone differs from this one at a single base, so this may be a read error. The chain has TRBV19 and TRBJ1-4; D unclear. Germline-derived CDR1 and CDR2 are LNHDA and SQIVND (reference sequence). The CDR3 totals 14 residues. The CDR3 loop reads CASSLAETNGKLFF. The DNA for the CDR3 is TGTGCCAGCTCACTGGCGGAAACTAATGGAAAACTGTTTTTT. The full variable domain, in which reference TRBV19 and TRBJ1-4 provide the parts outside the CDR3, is DGGITQSPKYLFRKEGQNVTLSCEQNLNHDAMYWYRQDPGQGLRLIYYSQIVNDFQKGDIAEGYSVSREKKESFPLTVTSAQKNPTAFYLCASSLAETNGKLFFGSGTQLSVL.

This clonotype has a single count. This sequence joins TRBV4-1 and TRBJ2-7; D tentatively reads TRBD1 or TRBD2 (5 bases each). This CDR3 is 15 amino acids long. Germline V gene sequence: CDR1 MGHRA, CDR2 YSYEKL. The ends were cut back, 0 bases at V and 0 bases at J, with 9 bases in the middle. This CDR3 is CASSQDRAGSYEQYF. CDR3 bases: TGCGCCAGCAGCCAAGACAGGGCGGGCTCCTACGAGCAGTACTTC.

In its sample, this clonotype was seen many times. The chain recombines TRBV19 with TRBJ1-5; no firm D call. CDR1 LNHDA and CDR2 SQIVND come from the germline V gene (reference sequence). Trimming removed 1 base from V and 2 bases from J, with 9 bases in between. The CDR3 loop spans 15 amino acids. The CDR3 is CASSIGEIGNQPQHF. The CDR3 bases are TGTGCCAGTAGTATAGGTGAAATAGGCAATCAGCCCCAGCATTTT.

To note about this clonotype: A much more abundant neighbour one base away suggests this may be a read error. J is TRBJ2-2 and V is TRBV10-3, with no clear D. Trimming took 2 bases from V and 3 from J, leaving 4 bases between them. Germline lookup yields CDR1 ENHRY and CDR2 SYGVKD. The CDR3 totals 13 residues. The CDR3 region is CAISEVDTGELFF. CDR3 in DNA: TGTGCCATCAGTGAGGTGGACACCGGGGAGCTGTTTTTT.

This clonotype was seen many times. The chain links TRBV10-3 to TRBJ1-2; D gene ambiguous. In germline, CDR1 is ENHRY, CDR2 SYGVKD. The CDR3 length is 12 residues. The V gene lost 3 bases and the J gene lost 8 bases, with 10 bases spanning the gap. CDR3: CAISEPQRGYTF. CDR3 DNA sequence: TGTGCCATCAGTGAACCCCAGCGGGGCTACACCTTC.

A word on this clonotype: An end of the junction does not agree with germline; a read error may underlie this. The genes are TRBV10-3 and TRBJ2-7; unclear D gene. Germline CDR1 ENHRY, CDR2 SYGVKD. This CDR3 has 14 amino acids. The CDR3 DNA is TGTGCCAGCAGTTACTCACCATACAACTACGAGCAGTACTTC. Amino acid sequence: CASSYSPYNYEQYF.

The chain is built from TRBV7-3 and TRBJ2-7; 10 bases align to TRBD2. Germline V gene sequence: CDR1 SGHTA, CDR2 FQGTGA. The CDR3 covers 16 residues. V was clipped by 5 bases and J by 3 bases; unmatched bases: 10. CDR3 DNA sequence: TGTGCCAGCAGCCGGGCGACCGGGACTAGCGTCTACGAGCAGTACTTC. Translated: CASSRATGTSVYEQYF. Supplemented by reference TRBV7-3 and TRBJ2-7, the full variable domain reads GAGVSQTPSNKVTEKGKYVELRCDPISGHTALYWYRQSLGQGPEFLIYFQGTGAADDSGLPNDRFFAVRPEGSVSTLKIQRTERGDSAVYLCASSRATGTSVYEQYFGPGTRLTVT.

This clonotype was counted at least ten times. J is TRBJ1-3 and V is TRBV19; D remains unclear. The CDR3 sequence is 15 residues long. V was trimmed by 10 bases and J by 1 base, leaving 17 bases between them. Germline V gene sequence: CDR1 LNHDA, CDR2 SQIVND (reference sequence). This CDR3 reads CATFDGTGSGNTIYF. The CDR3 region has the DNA TGTGCCACCTTTGACGGCACGGGTTCTGGAAACACCATATATTTT.

CDR3 region: CASSSGQGQNQPQHF. The DNA of the CDR3 is TGTGCCAGCAGCTCAGGACAGGGCCAGAATCAGCCCCAGCATTTT. The rearrangement joins TRBV9 to TRBJ1-5; the match to TRBD1 covers 8 bases. With V trimmed by 4 bases and J by 4 bases, 7 bases remained unmatched. The CDR3 spans 15 residues. Germline loops: CDR1 SGDLS, CDR2 YYNGEE.

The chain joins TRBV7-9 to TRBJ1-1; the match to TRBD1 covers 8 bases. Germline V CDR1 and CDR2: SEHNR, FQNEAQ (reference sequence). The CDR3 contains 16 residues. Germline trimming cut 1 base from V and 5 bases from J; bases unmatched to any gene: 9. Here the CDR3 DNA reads TGTGCCAGCAGCTTAGTACGAGTACAGGGGGGGACTGAAGCTTTCTTT. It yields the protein CASSLVRVQGGTEAFF.

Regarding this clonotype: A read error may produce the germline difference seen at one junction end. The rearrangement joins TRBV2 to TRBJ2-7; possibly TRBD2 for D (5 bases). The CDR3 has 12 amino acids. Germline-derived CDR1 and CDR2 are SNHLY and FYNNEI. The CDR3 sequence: CTSSPGIYEQYF. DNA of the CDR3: TGTACCAGCAGTCCCGGGATCTACGAGCAGTACTTC.

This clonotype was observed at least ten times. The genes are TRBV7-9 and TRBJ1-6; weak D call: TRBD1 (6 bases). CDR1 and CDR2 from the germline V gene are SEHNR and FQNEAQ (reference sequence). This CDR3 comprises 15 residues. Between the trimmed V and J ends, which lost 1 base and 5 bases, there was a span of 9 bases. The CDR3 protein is CASSLGHRDNSPLHF. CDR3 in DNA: TGTGCCAGCAGCTTAGGGCACAGGGATAATTCACCCCTCCACTTT.

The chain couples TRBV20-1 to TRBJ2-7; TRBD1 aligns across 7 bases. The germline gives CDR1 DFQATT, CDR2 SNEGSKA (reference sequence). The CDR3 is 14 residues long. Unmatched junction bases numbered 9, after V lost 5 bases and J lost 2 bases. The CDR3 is CSALGTARAYEQYF. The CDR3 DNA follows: TGCAGTGCTCTCGGGACAGCGAGAGCCTACGAGCAGTACTTC.

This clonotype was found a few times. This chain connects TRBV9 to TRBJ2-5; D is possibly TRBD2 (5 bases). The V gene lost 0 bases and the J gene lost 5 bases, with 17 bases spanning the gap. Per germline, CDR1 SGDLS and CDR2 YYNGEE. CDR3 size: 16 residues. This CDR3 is CASSVGELVSAETQYF. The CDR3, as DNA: TGTGCCAGCAGCGTAGGGGAGCTAGTCTCAGCGGAGACCCAGTACTTC.

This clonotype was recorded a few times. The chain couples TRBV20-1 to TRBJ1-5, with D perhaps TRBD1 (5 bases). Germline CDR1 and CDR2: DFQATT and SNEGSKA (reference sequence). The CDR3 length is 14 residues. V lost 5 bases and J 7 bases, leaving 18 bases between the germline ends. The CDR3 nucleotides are TGCAGTGCTTTAAGGGACGTCGAAGGGCAGCCCCAGCATTTT. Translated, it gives CSALRDVEGQPQHF.

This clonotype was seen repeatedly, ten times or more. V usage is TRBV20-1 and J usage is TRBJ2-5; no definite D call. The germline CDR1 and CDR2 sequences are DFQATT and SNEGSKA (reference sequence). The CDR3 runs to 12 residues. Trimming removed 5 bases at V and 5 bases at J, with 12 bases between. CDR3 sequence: CSAPQDGETQYF. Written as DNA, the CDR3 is TGCAGTGCTCCGCAGGACGGGGAGACCCAGTACTTC.

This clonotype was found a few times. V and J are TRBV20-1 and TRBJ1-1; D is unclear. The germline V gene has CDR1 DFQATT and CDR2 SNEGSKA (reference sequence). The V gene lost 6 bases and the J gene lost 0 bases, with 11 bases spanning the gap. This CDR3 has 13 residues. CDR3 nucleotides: TGCAGTGCCCCCCGTGGTGTGAACACTGAAGCTTTCTTT. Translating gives CSAPRGVNTEAFF.

The CDR3 DNA is TGCGCCAGCAGCCAATACCGGTGGGGGGAAGAGACCCAGTACTTC. Residues: CASSQYRWGEETQYF. The genes are TRBV4-1 and TRBJ2-5; weak D call: TRBD2 (6 bases). V lost 2 bases and J lost 3, with 13 bases in between. The CDR3 loop spans 15 amino acids. Germline CDR1 reads MGHRA; CDR2 reads YSYEKL.

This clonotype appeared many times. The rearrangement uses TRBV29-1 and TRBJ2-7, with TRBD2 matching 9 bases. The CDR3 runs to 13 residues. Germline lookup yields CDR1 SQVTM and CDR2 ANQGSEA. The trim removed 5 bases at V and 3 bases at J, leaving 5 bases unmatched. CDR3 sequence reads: CSVLETSGYEQYF. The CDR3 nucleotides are TGCAGCGTTCTTGAGACTAGCGGCTACGAGCAGTACTTC.

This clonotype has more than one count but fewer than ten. CDR3 DNA: TGTGCCAGCAGCTCAGGGAGTCTAGCGAGGGCCGGGGAGCTGTTTTTT. It is translated as CASSSGSLARAGELFF. V gene TRBV9 combines with J gene TRBJ2-2, with TRBD2 as a possible D gene (6 bases). CDR1 is SGDLS, CDR2 YYNGEE, per germline. This CDR3 contains 16 residues. Trimming shortened V by 4 bases and J by 6 bases, and 19 bases separated the two germline ends.

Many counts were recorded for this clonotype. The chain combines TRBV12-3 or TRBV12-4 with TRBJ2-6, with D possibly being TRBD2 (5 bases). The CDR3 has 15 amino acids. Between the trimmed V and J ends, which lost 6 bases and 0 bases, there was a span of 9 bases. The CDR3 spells CASSPGGSGANVLTF. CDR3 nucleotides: TGTGCCAGCAGCCCAGGAGGCTCTGGGGCCAACGTCCTGACTTTC.

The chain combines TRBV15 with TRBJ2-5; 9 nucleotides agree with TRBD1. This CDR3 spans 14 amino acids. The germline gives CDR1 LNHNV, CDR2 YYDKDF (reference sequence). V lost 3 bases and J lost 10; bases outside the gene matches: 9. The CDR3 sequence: CATSSAGTGSGQYF. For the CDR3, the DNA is TGTGCCACCAGCAGTGCCGGGACAGGGTCAGGCCAGTACTTC.

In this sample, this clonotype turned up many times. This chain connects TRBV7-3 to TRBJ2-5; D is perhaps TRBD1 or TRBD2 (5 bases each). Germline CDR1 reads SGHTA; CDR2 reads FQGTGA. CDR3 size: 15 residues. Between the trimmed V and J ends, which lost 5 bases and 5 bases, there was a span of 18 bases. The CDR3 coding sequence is TGTGCCAGCAGCAATGGTGCAGGGAGCAGGGAGACCCAGTACTTC. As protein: CASSNGAGSRETQYF.

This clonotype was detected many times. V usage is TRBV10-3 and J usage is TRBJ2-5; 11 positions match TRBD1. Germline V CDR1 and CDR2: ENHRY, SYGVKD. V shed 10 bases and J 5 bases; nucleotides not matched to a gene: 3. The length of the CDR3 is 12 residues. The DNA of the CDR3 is TGTGCCACCGGACAGGGGGCTGAGACCCAGTACTTC. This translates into CATGQGAETQYF.

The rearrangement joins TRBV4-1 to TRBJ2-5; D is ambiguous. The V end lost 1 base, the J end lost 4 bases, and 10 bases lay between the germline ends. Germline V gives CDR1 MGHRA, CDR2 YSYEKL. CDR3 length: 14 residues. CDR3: CASSQGNSGETQYF. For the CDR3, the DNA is TGCGCCAGCAGCCAAGGTAACTCGGGAGAGACCCAGTACTTC.

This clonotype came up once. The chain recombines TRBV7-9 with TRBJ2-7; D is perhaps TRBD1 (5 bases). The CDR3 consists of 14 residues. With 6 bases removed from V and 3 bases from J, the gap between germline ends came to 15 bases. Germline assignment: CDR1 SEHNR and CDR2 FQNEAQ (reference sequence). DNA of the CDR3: TGTGCCAGCAGTTTGATCGGGCAGGGCTACGAGCAGTACTTC. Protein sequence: CASSLIGQGYEQYF.

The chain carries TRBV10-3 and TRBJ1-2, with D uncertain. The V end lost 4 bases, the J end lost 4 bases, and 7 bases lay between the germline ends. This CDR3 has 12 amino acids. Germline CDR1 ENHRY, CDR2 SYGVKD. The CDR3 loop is CAISGTSYGYTF. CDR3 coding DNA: TGTGCCATCAGTGGGACTTCCTATGGCTACACCTTC.

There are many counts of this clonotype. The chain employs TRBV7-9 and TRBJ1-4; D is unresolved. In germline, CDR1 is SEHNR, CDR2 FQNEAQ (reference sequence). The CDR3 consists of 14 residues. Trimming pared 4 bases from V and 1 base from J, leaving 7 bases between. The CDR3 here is CASSSGRTNEKLFF. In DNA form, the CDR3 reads TGTGCCAGCAGCTCCGGACGAACTAATGAAAAACTGTTTTTT.

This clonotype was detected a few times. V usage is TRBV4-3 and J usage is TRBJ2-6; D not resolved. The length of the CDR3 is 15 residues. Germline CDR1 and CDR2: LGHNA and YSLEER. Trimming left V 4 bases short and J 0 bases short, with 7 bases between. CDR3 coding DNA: TGCGCCAGCAGCCTACTTGTCTCTGGGGCCAACGTCCTGACTTTC. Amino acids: CASSLLVSGANVLTF.

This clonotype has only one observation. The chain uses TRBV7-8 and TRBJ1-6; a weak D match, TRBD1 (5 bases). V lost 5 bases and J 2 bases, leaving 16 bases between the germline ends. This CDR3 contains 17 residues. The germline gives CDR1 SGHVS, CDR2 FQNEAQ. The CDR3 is CASSPEEGLPYNSPLHF. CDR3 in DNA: TGTGCCAGCAGCCCGGAGGAGGGGCTGCCCTATAATTCACCCCTCCACTTT. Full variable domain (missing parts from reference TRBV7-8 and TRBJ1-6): GAGVSQSPRYKVAKRGQDVALRCDPISGHVSLFWYQQALGQGPEFLTYFQNEAQLDKSGLPSDRFFAERPEGSVSTLKIQRTQQEDSAVYLCASSPEEGLPYNSPLHFGNGTRLTVT.

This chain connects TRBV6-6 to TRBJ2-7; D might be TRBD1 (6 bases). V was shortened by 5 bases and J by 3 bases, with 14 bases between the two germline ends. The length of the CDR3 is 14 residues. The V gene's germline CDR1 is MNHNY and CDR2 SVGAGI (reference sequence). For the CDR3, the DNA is TGTGCCAGCAGTCCGACAGGCGAACGCTACGAGCAGTACTTC. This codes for CASSPTGERYEQYF.

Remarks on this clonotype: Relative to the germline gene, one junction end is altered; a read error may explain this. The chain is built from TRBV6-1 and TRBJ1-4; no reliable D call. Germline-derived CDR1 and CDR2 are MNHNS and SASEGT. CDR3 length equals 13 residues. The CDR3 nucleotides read TGCGCCAGCACGGGAAGATCTAATGAAAAACTGTTTTTT. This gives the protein CASTGRSNEKLFF.